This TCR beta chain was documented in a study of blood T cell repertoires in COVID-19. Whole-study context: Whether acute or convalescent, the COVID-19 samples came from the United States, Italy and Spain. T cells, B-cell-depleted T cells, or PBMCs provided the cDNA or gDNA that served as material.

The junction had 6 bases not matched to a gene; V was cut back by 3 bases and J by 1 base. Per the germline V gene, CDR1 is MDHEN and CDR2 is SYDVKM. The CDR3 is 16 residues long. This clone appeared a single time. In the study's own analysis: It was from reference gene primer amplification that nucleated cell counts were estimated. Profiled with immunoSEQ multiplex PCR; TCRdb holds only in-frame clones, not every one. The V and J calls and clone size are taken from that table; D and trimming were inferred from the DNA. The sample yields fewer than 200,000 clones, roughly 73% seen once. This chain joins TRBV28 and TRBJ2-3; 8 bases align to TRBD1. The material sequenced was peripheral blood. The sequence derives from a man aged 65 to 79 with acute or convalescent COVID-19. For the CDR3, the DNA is TGTGCCAGCAGTTTCCGCGCAGGGGGCCGCACAGATACGCAGTATTTT. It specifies CASSFRAGGRTDTQYF.